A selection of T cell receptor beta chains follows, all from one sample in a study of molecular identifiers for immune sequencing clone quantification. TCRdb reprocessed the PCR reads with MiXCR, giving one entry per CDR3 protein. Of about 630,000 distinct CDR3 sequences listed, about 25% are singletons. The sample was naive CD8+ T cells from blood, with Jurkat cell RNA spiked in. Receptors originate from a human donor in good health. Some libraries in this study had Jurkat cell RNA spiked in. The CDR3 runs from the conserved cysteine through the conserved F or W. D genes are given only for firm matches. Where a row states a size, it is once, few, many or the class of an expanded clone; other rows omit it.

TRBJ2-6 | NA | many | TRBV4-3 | TGCGCCAGCAGCCAAGATAGGATCTCTGGGGCCAACGTCCTGACTTTC | CASSQDRISGANVLTF
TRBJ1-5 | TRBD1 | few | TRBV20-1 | TGCAGTGCTAGAGGTCGGACAGGGGGTCAATATAGCAATCAGCCCCAGCATTTT | CSARGRTGGQYSNQPQHF
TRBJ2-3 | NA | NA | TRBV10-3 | TGTGCCATCGGGGCGTGGGAGCTCACAGATACGCAGTATTTT | CAIGAWELTDTQYF
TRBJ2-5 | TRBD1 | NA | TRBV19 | TGTGCCAGTAGTGCTAGACGGGACAGCCAAGAGACCCAGTACTTC | CASSARRDSQETQYF
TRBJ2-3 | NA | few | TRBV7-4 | TGTGCCAGCTCCTTGGGGGAACTTTTTGCAGAAACGCTGTATTTT | CASSLGELFAETLYF
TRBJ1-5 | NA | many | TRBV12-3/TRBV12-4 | TGTGCCAGCAGTTTAGCAGCGGTAGAGCCCCAGCATTTT | CASSLAAVEPQHF
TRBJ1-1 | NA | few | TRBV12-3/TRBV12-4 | TGTGCCAGCAGTTTTACCCCGGGGGCTGAAGCTTTCTTT | CASSFTPGAEAFF
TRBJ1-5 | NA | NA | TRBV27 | TGTGCCAGCAGGCCCCAGGGGCGGGGCAATCAGCCCCAGCATTTT | CASRPQGRGNQPQHF
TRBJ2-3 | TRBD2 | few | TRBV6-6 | TGTGCCAGCAGTTACTCGATGGTAGCGGGGGCCTACACAGATACGCAGTATTTT | CASSYSMVAGAYTDTQYF
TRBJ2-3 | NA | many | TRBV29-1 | TGCAGCGTTGAAGATTTAGGGGTTGGGGGCTCAGATACGCAGTATTTT | CSVEDLGVGGSDTQYF
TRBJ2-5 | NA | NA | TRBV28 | TGTGCCAGTACTTCTCCAGGGGCAGGGCAAGAGAACCAGTACTTC | CASTSPGAGQENQYF
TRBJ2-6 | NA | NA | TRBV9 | TGTGCCAGCAGCCTCCTTGGAGGGGGGGCCAACGTCCTGACTTTC | CASSLLGGGANVLTF
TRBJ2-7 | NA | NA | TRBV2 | TGTGCCAGCAGCAACGGGGCCGAGCAGTACTTC | CASSNGAEQYF
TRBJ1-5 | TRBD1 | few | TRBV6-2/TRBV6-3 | TGTGCCAGCAGTCTCAGACAGGGGGCAGGTCAGCCCCAGCATTTT | CASSLRQGAGQPQHF
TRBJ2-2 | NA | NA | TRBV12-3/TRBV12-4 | TGTGCCAGTCGGGCCCACACCGGGGAGCTGTTTTTT | CASRAHTGELFF
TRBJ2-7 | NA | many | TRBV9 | TGTGCCAGCAGCGTGGACCCGGATGCGGCCTACGAGCAGTACTTC | CASSVDPDAAYEQYF
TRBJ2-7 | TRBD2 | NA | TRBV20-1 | TGCAGTGCTACGGGACTAGCGGGCTTCTCCTACGAGCAGTACTTC | CSATGLAGFSYEQYF
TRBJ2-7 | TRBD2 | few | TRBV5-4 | TGTGCCAGCAGCTTCGGGGGGGCCGGGGACGAGCAGTACTTC | CASSFGGAGDEQYF
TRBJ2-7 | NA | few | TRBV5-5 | TGTGCCAGCAGCTTGGTCATAGTTTCCTACGAGCAGTACTTC | CASSLVIVSYEQYF
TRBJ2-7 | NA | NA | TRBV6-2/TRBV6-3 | TGTGCCAGCATAAATCTGGCCTACGAGCAGTACTTC | CASINLAYEQYF
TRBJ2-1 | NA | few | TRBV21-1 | TGTGCCAGCAGCAAATCGGCGGGAACATACAATGAGCAGTTCTTC | CASSKSAGTYNEQFF
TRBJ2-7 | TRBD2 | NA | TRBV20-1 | TGCAGTGCTTCAGAAAGCGGGAGGGCCAACTACGAGCAGTACTTC | CSASESGRANYEQYF
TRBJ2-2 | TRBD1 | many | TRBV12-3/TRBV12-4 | TGTGCCAGCAGTTCCCGGACAGGAAAGTACACCGGGGAGCTGTTTTTT | CASSSRTGKYTGELFF
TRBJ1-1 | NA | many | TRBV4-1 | TGCGCCAGCAGCCAAGGAGCGGTCCCTGAAGCTTTCTTT | CASSQGAVPEAFF
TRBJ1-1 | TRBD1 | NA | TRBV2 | TGTGCCAGCAGTTACGGACAGGGGGATTGGACTGAAGCTTTCTTT | CASSYGQGDWTEAFF
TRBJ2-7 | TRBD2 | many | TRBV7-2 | TGTGCCAGCAGCCGTGCTACCGGGACTAGAGCCTACGAGCAGTACTTC | CASSRATGTRAYEQYF
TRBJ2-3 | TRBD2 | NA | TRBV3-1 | TGTGCCAGCAGCCAAGAAATTCTAGGCGGGGGGCACACAGATACGCAGTATTTT | CASSQEILGGGHTDTQYF
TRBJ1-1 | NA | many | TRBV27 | TGTGCCAGCAGTTTATCGGGGGTGACTGAAGCTTTCTTT | CASSLSGVTEAFF
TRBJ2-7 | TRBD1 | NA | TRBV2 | TGTGCCAGCAGTGAGGGACAGGCCTCCTACGAGCAGTACTTC | CASSEGQASYEQYF
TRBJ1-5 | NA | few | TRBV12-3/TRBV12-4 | TGTGCCAGCAGCCGCCTATACCGCGAGAATAGCAATCAGCCCCAGCATTTT | CASSRLYRENSNQPQHF
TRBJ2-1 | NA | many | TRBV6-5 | TGTGCCAGCAGCAAAGGAGACAATGAGCAGTTCTTC | CASSKGDNEQFF
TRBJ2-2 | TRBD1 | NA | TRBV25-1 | TGTGCCAGCAGCGAGACAAGGAACAGGGGGCCGAACACCGGGGAGCTGTTTTTT | CASSETRNRGPNTGELFF
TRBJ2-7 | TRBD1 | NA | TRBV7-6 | TGTGCCAGCAGTTCTACAGGGGTCGTGGCGCAGTACTTC | CASSSTGVVAQYF
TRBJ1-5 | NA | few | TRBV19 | TGTGCCAGTAGTATAAATGGGGGCGAGTATAGCAATCAGCCCCAGCATTTT | CASSINGGEYSNQPQHF
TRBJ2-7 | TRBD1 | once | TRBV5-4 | TGTGCCAGCAGCTTGCGGGGGACAGGGTATGACGAGCAGTACTTC | CASSLRGTGYDEQYF
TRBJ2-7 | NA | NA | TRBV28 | TGTGCCAGCAGTTTTAGGGGGGGCACAAGGTACGAGCAGTACTTC | CASSFRGGTRYEQYF
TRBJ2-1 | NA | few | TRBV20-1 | TGCAGTGCTAGAGACAAGGGGAACTCCTACAATGAGCAGTTCTTC | CSARDKGNSYNEQFF
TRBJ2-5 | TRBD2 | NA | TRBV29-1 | TGCAGCGTCCTAGCGGGGGGGCAAGAGACCCAGTGCTTC | CSVLAGGQETQCF
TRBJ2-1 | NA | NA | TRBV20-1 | TGCAGTGCTAGAGCCCCGTCGAGCCAGGCCTACAATGAGCAGTTCTTC | CSARAPSSQAYNEQFF
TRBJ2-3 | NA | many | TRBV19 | TGTGCCAGTAGTCTCGGCGAAAACACAGATACGCAGTATTTT | CASSLGENTDTQYF
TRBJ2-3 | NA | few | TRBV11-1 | TGTGCCAAAGGCGGGGTTAAGACAGATACGCAGTATTTT | CAKGGVKTDTQYF
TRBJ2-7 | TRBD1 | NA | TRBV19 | TGTGCCAGTAGTATGGGACAGTCGGTGTACTTC | CASSMGQSVYF
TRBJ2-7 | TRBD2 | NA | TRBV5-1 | TGCGCCAGCAGGTCCTCTCCGGGACTAGCGGGGGTGGAGCAGTACTTC | CASRSSPGLAGVEQYF
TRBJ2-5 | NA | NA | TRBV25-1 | TGTGCCAGCAGTTTATGGGGTCAAGCGGCCCAGTACTTC | CASSLWGQAAQYF
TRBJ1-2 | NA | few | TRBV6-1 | TGTGCCAGCAGTGAGGGACGGCAAAATATTTTCGGCTACACCTTC | CASSEGRQNIFGYTF
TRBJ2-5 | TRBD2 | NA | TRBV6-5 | TGTGCCAGCAGTAAACTAGCGGGAGGCTACCAAGAGACCCAGTACTTC | CASSKLAGGYQETQYF
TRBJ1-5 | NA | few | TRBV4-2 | TGTGCCAGCAGCCAAGAACAGACAGATAGCAATCAGCCCCAGCATTTT | CASSQEQTDSNQPQHF
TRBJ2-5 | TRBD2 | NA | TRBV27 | TGTGCCAGCAGTTTATGGCGGGGGGTGCAAGAGGCCCAGTACTTC | CASSLWRGVQEAQYF
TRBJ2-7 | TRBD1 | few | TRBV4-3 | TGCGCCAGCAGCCAAGAAGAGGGACAGGGAAGCTACGAGCAGTACTTC | CASSQEEGQGSYEQYF
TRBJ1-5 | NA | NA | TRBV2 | TGTGCCAGCAGTGAAGTCAGTAGCAATCAGCCCCCGCATTTT | CASSEVSSNQPPHF
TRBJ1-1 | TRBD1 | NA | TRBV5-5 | TGTGCCAGCAGCTTCGGGACAGGGTTTAACACTGAAGCTTTCTTT | CASSFGTGFNTEAFF
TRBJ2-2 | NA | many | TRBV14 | TGTGCCAGCAGCCAAGATCGGTCCACCGGGGAGCTGTTTTTT | CASSQDRSTGELFF
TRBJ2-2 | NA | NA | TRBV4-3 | TGCGCCAGCAGCCAAGACAGGGGACCCACCGGGGAGCTGTTTTTT | CASSQDRGPTGELFF
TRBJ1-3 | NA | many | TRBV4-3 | TGCGCCAGCAGCCAAGATCGAACAGCCTCTGGAAACACCATATATTTT | CASSQDRTASGNTIYF
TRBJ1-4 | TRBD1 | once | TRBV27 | TGTGCCAGCAGTATGCGTGGACAGGGGGATGAAAAACTGTTTTTT | CASSMRGQGDEKLFF
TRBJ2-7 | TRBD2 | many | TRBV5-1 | TGCGCCAGCACCCCGGGCTTCGGGACTAGTGTATCCGAGCAGTACTTC | CASTPGFGTSVSEQYF
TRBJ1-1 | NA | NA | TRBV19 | TGTGCCAGTACCACTACCCTATCCAGTGAAGCTTTCTTT | CASTTTLSSEAFF
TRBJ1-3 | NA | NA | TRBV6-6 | TGTGCCAGCAGTTACAGTGATGAGGGAGGAGATGGATACACCATATATTTT | CASSYSDEGGDGYTIYF
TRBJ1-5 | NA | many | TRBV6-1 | TGTGCCAGCAGTGCTGGTCAGGGAGAAAATCAGCCCCAGCATTTT | CASSAGQGENQPQHF
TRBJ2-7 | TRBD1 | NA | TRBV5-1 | TGCGCGAGCTCCTGGGGGACAGCTATACCCTACGAGCAGTACTTC | CASSWGTAIPYEQYF